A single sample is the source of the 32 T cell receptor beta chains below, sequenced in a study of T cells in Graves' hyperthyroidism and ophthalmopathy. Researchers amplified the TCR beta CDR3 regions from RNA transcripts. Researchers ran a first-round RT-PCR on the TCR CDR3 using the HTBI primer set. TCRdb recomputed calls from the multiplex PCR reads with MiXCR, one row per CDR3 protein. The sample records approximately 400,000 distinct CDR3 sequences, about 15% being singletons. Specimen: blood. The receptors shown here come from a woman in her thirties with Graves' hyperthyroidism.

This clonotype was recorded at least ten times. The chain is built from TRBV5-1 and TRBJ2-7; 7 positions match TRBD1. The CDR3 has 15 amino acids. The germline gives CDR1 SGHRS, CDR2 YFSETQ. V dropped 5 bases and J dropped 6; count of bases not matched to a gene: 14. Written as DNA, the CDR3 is TGCGCCAGCAGTCTCGCCGGTGACAGGGCTAGCGAGCAGTACTTC. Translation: CASSLAGDRASEQYF.

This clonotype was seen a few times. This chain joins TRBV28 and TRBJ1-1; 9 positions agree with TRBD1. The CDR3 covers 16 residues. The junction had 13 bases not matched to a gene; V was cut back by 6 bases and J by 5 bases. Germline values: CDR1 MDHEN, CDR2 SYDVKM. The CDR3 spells CASSPTPGQGFTEAFF. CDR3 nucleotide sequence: TGTGCCAGCAGCCCAACGCCGGGACAGGGCTTTACTGAAGCTTTCTTT.

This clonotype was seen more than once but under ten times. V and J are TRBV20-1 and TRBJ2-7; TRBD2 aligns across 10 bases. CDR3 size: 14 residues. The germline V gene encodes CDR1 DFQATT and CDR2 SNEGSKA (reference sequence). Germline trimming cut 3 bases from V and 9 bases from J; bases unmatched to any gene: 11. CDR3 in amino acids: CSARLASGSSVQYF. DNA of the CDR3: TGCAGTGCTAGGCTTGCTAGCGGGAGTTCGGTGCAGTACTTC.

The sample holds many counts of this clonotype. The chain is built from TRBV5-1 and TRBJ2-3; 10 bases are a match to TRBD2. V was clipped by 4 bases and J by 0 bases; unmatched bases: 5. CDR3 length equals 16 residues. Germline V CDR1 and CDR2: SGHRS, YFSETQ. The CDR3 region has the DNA TGCGCCAGCAGCCCTGGACTAGCGGCTAGCACAGATACGCAGTATTTT. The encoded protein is CASSPGLAASTDTQYF.

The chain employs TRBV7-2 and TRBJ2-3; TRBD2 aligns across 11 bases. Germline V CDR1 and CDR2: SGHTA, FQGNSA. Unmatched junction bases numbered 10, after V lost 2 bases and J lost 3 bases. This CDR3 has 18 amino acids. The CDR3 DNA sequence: TGTGCCAGCAGCTTAACCCCGACTAGCGGGATTATTACAGATACGCAGTATTTT. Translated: CASSLTPTSGIITDTQYF.

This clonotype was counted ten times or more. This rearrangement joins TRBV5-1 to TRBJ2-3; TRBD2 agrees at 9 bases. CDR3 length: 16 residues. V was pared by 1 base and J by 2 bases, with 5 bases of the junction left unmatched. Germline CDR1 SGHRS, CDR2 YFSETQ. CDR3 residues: CASSLFSGRITDTQYF. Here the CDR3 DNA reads TGCGCCAGCAGCTTGTTCAGCGGGAGGATCACAGATACGCAGTATTTT. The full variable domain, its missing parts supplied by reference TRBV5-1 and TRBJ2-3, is KAGVTQTPRYLIKTRGQQVTLSCSPISGHRSVSWYQQTPGQGLQFLFEYFSETQRNKGNFPGRFSGRQFSNSRSEMNVSTLELGDSALYLCASSLFSGRITDTQYFGPGTRLTVL.

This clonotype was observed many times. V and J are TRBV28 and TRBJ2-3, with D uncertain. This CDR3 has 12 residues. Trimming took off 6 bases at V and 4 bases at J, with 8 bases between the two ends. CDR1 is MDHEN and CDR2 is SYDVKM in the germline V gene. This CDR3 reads CASRLNADTQYF. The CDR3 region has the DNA TGTGCCAGCAGGTTAAATGCAGATACGCAGTATTTT.

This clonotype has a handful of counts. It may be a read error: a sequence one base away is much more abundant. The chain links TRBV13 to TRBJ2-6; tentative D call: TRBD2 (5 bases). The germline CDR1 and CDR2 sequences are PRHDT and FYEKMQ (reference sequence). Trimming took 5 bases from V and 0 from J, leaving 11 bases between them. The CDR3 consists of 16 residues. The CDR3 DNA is TGTGCCAGCAGCGCCAGACGGGGCTCTGGGGCCAACGTCCTGACTTTC. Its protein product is CASSARRGSGANVLTF.

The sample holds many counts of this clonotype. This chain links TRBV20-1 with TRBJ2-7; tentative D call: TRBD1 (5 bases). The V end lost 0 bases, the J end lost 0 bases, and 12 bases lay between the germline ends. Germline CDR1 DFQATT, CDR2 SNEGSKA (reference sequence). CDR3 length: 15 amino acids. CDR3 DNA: TGCAGTGCTAGAGAAACAGGTCTGATCTCCTACGAGCAGTACTTC. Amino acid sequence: CSARETGLISYEQYF.

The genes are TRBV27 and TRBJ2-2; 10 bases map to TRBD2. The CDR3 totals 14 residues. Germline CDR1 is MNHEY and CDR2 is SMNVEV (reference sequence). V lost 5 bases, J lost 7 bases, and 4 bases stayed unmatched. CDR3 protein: CASSKGLASGELFF. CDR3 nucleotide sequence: TGTGCCAGCAGTAAGGGACTAGCGAGCGGGGAGCTGTTTTTT.

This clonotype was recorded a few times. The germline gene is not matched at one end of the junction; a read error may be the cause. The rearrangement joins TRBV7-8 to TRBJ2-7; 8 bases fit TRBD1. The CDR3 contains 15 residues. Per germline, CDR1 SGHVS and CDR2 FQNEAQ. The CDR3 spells CASSLAAGGAYEQYF. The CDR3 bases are TGTGCCAGCAGCCTAGCTGCAGGGGGCGCGTACGAGCAGTACTTC.

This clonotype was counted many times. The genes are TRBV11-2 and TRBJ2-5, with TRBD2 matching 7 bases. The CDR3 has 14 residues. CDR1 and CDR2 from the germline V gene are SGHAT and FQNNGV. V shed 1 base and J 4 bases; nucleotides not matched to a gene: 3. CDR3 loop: CASSLAGGLETQYF. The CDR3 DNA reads TGTGCCAGCAGCTTAGCGGGAGGATTAGAGACCCAGTACTTC.

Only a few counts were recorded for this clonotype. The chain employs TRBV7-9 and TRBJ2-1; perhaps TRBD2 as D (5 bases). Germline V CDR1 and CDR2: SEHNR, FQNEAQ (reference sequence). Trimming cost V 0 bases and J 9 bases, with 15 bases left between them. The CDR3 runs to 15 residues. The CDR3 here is CASSLARAESGEQFF. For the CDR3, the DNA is TGTGCCAGCAGCTTAGCGCGGGCGGAATCGGGTGAGCAGTTCTTC. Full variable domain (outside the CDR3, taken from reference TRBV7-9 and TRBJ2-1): DTGVSQNPRHKITKRGQNVTFRCDPISEHNRLYWYRQTLGQGPEFLTYFQNEAQLEKSRLLSDRFSAERPKGSFSTLEIQRTEQGDSAMYLCASSLARAESGEQFFGPGTRLTVL.

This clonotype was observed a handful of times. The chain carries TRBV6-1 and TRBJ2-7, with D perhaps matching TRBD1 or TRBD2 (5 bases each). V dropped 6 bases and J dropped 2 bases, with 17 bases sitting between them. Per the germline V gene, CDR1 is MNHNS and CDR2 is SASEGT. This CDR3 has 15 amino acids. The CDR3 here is CASRVGASPTYEQYF. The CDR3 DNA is TGTGCCAGCAGGGTCGGGGCTAGCCCCACCTACGAGCAGTACTTC.

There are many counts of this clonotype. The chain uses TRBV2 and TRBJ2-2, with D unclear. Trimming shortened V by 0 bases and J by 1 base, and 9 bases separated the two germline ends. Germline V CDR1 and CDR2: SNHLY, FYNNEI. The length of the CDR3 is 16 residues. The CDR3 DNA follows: TGTGCCAGCAGTGAAGCAGGCGCCGTGAACACCGGGGAGCTGTTTTTT. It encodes CASSEAGAVNTGELFF.

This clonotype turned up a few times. The DNA of the CDR3 is TGTGCCAGCAGTCAATCCGGGACAAATTCCTACAATGAGCAGTTCTTC. It specifies CASSQSGTNSYNEQFF. The chain uses TRBV7-2 and TRBJ2-1; possibly TRBD1 for D (6 bases). Trimming removed 6 bases from V and 1 base from J, with 16 bases in between. Per the germline V gene, CDR1 is SGHTA and CDR2 is FQGNSA. This CDR3 has 16 amino acids.

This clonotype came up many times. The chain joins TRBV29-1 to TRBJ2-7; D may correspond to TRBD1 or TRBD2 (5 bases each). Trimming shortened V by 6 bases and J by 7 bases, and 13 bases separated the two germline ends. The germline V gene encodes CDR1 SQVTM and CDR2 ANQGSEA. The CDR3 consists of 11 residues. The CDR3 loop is CSVKRGAEQYF. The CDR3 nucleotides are TGCAGCGTCAAGAGGGGAGCGGAGCAGTACTTC.

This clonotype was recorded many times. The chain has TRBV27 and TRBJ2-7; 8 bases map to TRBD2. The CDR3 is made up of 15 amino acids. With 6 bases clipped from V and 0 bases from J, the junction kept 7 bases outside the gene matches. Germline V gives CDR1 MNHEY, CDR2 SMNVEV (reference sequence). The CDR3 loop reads CASSLFGRGSYEQYF. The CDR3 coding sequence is TGTGCCAGCAGCCTGTTCGGGAGGGGCTCCTACGAGCAGTACTTC.

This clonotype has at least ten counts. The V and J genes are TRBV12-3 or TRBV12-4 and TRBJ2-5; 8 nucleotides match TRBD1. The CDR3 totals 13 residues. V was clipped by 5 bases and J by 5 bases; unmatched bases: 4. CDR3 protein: CASSRDRWETQYF. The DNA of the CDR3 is TGTGCCAGCAGTCGGGACAGGTGGGAGACCCAGTACTTC.

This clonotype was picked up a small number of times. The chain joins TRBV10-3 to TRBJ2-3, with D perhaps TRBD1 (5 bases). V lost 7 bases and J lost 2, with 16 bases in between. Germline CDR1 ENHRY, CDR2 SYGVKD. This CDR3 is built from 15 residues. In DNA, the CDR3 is TGTGCCATCATCCTGACAGAAGAATACACAGATACGCAGTATTTT. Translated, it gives CAIILTEEYTDTQYF.

The DNA for the CDR3 is TGTGCCAGCAGCCCTGGACTAGCCTTATACGAGCAGTACTTC. This codes for CASSPGLALYEQYF. The chain is built from TRBV7-2 and TRBJ2-7; 8 bases fit TRBD2. The CDR3 sequence is 14 residues long. The germline V gene encodes CDR1 SGHTA and CDR2 FQGNSA. The V gene end was trimmed by 5 bases and the J gene end by 4 bases; junction bases not matched to a gene: 7.

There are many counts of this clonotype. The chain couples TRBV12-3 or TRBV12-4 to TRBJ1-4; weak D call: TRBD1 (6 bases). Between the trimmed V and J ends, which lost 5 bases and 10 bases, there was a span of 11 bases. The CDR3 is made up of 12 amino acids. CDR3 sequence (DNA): TGTGCCAGCAGTCTAGGACAGCGAAAACTGTTTTTT. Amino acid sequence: CASSLGQRKLFF.

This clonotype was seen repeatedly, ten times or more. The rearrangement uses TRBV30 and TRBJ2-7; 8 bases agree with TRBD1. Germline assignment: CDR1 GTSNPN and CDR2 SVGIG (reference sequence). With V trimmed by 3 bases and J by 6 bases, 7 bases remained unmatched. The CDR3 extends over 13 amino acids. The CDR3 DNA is TGTGCCTGGAGCCTGACAGGGGTTCGCGAGCAGTACTTC. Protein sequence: CAWSLTGVREQYF. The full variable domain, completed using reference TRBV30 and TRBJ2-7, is SQTIHQWPATLVQPVGSPLSLECTVEGTSNPNLYWYRQAAGRGLQLLFYSVGIGQISSEVPQNLSASRPQDRQFILSSKKLLLSDSGFYLCAWSLTGVREQYFGPGTRLTVT.

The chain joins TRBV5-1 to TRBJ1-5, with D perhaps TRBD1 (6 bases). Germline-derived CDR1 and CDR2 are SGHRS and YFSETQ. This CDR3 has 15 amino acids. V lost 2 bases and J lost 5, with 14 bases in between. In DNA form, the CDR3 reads TGCGCCAGCAGCTTAACCCCGGGGGCATATCAGCCCCAGCATTTT. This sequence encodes CASSLTPGAYQPQHF.

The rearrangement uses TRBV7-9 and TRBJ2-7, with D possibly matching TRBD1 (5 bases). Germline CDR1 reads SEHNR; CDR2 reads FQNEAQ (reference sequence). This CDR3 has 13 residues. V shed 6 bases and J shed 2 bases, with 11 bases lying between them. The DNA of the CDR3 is TGTGCCAGCAGACCAATCAGGGCCTACGAGCAGTACTTC. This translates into CASRPIRAYEQYF. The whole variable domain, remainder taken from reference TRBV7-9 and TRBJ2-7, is DTGVSQNPRHKITKRGQNVTFRCDPISEHNRLYWYRQTLGQGPEFLTYFQNEAQLEKSRLLSDRFSAERPKGSFSTLEIQRTEQGDSAMYLCASRPIRAYEQYFGPGTRLTVT.

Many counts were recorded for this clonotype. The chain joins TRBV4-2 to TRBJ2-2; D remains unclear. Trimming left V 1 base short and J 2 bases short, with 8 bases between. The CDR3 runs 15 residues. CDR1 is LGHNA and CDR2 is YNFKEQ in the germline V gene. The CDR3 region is CASSQVGLNTGELFF. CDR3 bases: TGTGCCAGCAGCCAAGTAGGCTTAAACACCGGGGAGCTGTTTTTT.

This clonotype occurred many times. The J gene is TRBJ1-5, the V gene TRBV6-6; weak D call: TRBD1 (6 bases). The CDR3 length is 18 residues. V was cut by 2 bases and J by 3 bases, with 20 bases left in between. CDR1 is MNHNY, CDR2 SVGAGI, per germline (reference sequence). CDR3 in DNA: TGTGCCAGCAGTTACCGGATGGGGGCGGGAAGGAACAATCAGCCCCAGCATTTT. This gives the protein CASSYRMGAGRNNQPQHF.

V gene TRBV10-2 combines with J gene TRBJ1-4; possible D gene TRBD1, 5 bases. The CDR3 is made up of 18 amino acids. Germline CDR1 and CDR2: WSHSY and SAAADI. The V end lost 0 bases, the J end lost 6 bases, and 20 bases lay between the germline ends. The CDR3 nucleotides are TGCGCCAGCAGTGAGTCGAAGTTAGCGGGACCTCTGGATGAAAAACTGTTTTTT. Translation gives CASSESKLAGPLDEKLFF.

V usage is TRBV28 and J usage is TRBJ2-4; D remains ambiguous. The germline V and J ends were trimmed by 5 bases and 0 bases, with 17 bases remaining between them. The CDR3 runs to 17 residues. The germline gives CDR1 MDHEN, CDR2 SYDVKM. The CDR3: CASSPPPAKLAKNIQYF. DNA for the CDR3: TGTGCCAGCAGTCCTCCTCCGGCGAAATTAGCCAAAAACATTCAGTACTTC. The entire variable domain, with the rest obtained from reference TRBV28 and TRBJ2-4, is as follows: DVKVTQSSRYLVKRTGEKVFLECVQDMDHENMFWYRQDPGLGLRLIYFSYDVKMKEKGDIPEGYSVSREKKERFSLILESASTNQTSMYLCASSPPPAKLAKNIQYFGAGTRLSVL.

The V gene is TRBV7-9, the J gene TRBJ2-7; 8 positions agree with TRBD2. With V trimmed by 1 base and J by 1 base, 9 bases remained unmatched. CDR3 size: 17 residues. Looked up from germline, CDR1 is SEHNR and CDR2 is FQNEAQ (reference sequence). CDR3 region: CASSLEASGSPSYEQYF. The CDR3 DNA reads TGTGCCAGCAGCTTAGAGGCGAGCGGGAGCCCTTCCTACGAGCAGTACTTC.

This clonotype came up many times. The CDR3 DNA reads as TGTGCCAGCAGTTTATTCGGCGGGAGTCCTGGGACAGATACGCAGTATTTT. Its translation: CASSLFGGSPGTDTQYF. The chain joins TRBV28 to TRBJ2-3; 7 nucleotides match TRBD2. CDR1 is MDHEN and CDR2 is SYDVKM in the germline V gene. The CDR3 is 17 amino acids. With V trimmed by 1 base and J by 3 bases, 10 bases remained unmatched.

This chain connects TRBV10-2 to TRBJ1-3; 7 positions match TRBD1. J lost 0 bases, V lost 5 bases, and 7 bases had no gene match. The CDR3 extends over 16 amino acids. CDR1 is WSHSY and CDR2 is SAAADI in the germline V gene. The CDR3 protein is CASSQGGQYSGNTIYF. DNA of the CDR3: TGCGCCAGCAGTCAGGGGGGACAGTACTCTGGAAACACCATATATTTT.